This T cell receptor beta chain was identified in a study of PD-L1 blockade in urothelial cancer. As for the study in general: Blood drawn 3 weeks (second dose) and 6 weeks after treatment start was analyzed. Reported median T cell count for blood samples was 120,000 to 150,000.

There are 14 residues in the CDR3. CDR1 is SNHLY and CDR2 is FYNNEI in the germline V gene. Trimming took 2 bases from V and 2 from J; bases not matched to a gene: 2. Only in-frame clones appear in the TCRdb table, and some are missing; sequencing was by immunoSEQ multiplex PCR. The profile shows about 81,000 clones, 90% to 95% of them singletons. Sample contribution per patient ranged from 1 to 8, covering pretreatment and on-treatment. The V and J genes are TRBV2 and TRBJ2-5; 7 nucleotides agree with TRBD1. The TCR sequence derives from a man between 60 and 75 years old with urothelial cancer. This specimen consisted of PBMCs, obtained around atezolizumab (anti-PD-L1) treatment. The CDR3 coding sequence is TGTGCCAGCAGTGAACTACAGGGGCAAGAGACCCAGTACTTC. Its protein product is CASSELQGQETQYF.